This T cell receptor (beta chain) was sequenced during a study of T-cell memory formation after mild COVID-19. Study in general: The two donors had largely donor-specific TCR clusters. Whole-study findings and limits: SARS-CoV-2 specificity was not confirmed for second-wave clones peaking on day 37. Pre-infection memory contained some responding clones, which suggested that cross-reactive memory had joined.

The germline V gene encodes CDR1 SNHLY and CDR2 FYNNEI. CDR3 length: 18 residues. The J segment lost 7 bases and the V segment lost 6 bases, leaving 17 bases of the junction unmatched. After 5'RACE with constant-segment primers, TCR alpha and TCR beta cDNA libraries carrying sample barcodes and UMIs were obtained. TCRdb re-analysed the 5' RACE reads in MiXCR, keeping a single row per CDR3 protein. The sample contains 240,000 or so distinct CDR3 sequences, 7.5% to 10% of which appear only once. Of note for this clonotype: The antigen is not known.

The specimen sequenced was PBMCs or a T cell subset sorted from them (not recorded which). This clonotype was obtained from a young man who had mild COVID-19 (a few samples of this study predate the infection). Cell type and time point are not known. The chain recombines TRBV2 with TRBJ2-1; the match to TRBD1 covers 11 bases. CDR3 nucleotides: TGTGCCAGCAGAGAGGACAGGGGGCCCCTAGCGGGGAGGAATGAGCAGTTCTTC. Amino acids: CASREDRGPLAGRNEQFF.